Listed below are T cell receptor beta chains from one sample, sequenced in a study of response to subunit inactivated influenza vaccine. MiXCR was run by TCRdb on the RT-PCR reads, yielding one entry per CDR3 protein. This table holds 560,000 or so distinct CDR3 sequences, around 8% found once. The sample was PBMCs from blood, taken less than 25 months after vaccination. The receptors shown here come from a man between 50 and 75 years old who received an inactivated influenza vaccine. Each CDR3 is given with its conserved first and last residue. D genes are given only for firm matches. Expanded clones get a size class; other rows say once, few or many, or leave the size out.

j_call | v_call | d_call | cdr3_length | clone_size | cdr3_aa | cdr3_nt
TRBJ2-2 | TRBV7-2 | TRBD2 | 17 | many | CASSPTRGEPNTGELFF | TGTGCCAGCAGCCCCACGCGGGGGGAACCGAACACCGGGGAGCTGTTTTTT
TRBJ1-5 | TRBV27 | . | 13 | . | CASSLVYNQPQHF | TGTGCCAGCAGTTTAGTCTACAATCAGCCCCAGCATTTT
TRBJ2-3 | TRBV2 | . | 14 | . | CASSDYSSTDTQYF | TGTGCCAGCAGTGATTACTCTAGCACAGATACGCAGTATTTT
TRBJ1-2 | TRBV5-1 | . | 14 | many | CASSLAGGNSHYTF | TGCGCCAGCAGCTTGGCGGGGGGCAACAGCCACTACACCTTC
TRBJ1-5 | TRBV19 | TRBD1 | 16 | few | CASSEKQGVSNQPQHF | TGTGCCAGTAGTGAAAAGCAGGGGGTCAGCAATCAGCCCCAGCATTTT
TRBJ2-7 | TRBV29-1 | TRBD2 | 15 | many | CSAKGLAGDLYEQYF | TGCAGCGCTAAGGGACTAGCGGGAGATCTATACGAGCAGTACTTC
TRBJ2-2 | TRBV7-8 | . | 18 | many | CASSSGWGYATNTGELFF | TGTGCCAGCAGCTCAGGGTGGGGATACGCTACGAACACCGGGGAGCTGTTTTTT
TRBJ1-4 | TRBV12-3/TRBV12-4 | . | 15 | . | CASSLEGFTNEKLFF | TGTGCCAGCAGTTTAGAGGGATTCACTAATGAAAAACTGTTTTTT
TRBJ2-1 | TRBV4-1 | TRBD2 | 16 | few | CASSQHGTSGWNEQFF | TGCGCCAGCAGCCAGCACGGGACTAGCGGGTGGAATGAGCAGTTCTTC
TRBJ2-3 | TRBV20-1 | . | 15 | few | CSAENRAASTDTQYF | TGCAGTGCGGAGAACAGGGCAGCAAGCACAGATACGCAGTATTTT
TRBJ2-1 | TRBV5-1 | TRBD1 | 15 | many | CASSLGTGSYHEQFF | TGCGCCAGCAGCTTGGGGACAGGGTCGTACCATGAGCAGTTCTTC
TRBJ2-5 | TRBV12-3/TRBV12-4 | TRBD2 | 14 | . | CASRLAGGPETQYF | TGTGCCAGCAGACTAGCGGGAGGGCCCGAGACCCAGTACTTC
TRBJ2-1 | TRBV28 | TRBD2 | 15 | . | CASRSGSLPYNEQFF | TGTGCCAGCAGAAGCGGGAGTCTCCCCTACAATGAGCAGTTCTTC
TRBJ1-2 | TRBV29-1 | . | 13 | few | CSVDGGNSGGYTF | TGCAGCGTTGATGGCGGGAACTCAGGGGGCTACACCTTC
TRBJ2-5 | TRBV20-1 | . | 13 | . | CSASPFGIETQYF | TGCAGTGCTAGCCCCTTCGGAATTGAGACCCAGTACTTC
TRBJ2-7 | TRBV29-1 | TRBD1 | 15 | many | CSVEKRQGEGYEQYF | TGCAGCGTTGAAAAGCGACAGGGGGAGGGATACGAGCAGTACTTC
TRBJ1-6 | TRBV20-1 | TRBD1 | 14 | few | CSASGTGNNSPLHF | TGCAGTGCGAGTGGGACAGGGAACAATTCACCCCTCCACTTT
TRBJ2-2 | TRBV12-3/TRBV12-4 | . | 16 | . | CASRSNRAMGSGELFF | TGTGCCAGCAGGAGTAACAGGGCCATGGGGTCCGGGGAGCTGTTTTTT
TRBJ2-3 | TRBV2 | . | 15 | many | CASSEQAGRADTQYF | TGTGCCAGCAGTGAACAGGCGGGAAGGGCAGATACGCAGTATTTT
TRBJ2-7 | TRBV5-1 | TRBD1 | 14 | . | CASSLGDRGLEQYF | TGCGCCAGCAGCTTGGGAGACAGGGGGCTCGAGCAGTACTTC
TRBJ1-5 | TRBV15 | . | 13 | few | CATSRHYNQPQHF | TGTGCCACCAGCAGACACTACAATCAGCCCCAGCATTTT
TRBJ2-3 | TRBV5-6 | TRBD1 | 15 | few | CASSFYGQATDTQYF | TGTGCCAGCAGCTTTTACGGACAGGCGACAGATACGCAGTATTTT
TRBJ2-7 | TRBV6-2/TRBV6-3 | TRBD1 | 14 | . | CASSYTTGIGEQYF | TGTGCCAGCAGTTACACGACAGGGATCGGCGAGCAGTACTTC
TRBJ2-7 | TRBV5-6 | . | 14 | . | CASSPTHERNEQYF | TGTGCCAGCAGCCCTACACATGAACGGAACGAGCAGTACTTC
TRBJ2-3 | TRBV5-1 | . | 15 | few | CASSLEIPPPDTQYF | TGCGCCAGCAGCTTGGAGATCCCCCCGCCAGATACGCAGTATTTT
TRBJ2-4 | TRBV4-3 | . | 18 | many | CASSHTIGQGIAKNIQYF | TGCGCCAGCAGCCACACCATCGGGCAGGGAATAGCCAAAAACATTCAGTACTTC